Listed below are T cell receptor beta chains from one sample, sequenced in a study of blood T cell repertoires in COVID-19. Generated by immunoSEQ multiplex PCR, the TCRdb table keeps only in-frame clones and is missing some. The sample yields about 280,000 clones, 85% seen once. Input material: PBMCs or T cells enriched from blood (not recorded which). All receptors derive from a woman between 50 and 59 years old who had recovered from COVID-19. Both conserved end residues are part of each CDR3. The order of the fields is V gene, J gene, D gene, clone size, CDR3 DNA, CDR3 protein. A D gene is named only where the DNA matches it firmly. Rows may omit the clone size; those that give it use once, few, many or a size class.

TRBV28,TRBJ2-3,TRBD2,-,TGTGCCAGCAGTCTTGATTTTGGTAGCGGGATCAACACAGATACGCAGTATTTT,CASSLDFGSGINTDTQYF
TRBV30,TRBJ2-7,TRBD1,-,TGTGCCTGGAGTGTAGGGGGCAGCACCTACGAGCAGTACTTC,CAWSVGGSTYEQYF
TRBV28,TRBJ2-3,TRBD2,-,TGTGCCAGCAGGCCCCCACTAGCGGGGAGCACAGATACGCAGTATTTT,CASRPPLAGSTDTQYF
TRBV30,TRBJ2-1,-,-,TGTGCCTGGAGTCGGCGGAGGAGCTCCTACAATGAGCAGTTCTTC,CAWSRRRSSYNEQFF
TRBV10-3,TRBJ1-5,TRBD1,-,TGTGCCAGCGGACAGGGCGGCAATCAGCCCCAGCATTTT,CASGQGGNQPQHF
TRBV29-1,TRBJ2-3,-,-,TGCAGCGTTGAAAGGCAGGGGAGCACAGATACGCAGTATTTT,CSVERQGSTDTQYF
TRBV30,TRBJ1-5,-,-,TGTGCCTGGAGTGTCACATTTAGCAATCAGCCCCAGCATTTT,CAWSVTFSNQPQHF
TRBV12-3/TRBV12-4,TRBJ2-1,-,-,TGTGCCAGCAGTCAGACTAGTTTCGATGAGCAGTTCTTC,CASSQTSFDEQFF
TRBV28,TRBJ2-1,TRBD2,-,TGTGCCAGCAGTTTACCCCTTAGCGGGGGGGCAAATGAGCAGTTCTTC,CASSLPLSGGANEQFF
TRBV14,TRBJ1-2,-,-,TGTGCCAGCAGCCAAGACCTTTCGGACAGCTTCTATGGCTACACCTTC,CASSQDLSDSFYGYTF
TRBV19,TRBJ2-1,TRBD2,once,TGTGCCAGTAGTATGTGGGGGACTAGCGGCTACAATGAGCAGTTCTTC,CASSMWGTSGYNEQFF
TRBV6-2/TRBV6-3,TRBJ2-7,-,-,TGTGCCAGCAGTTCAGGTTCGTACGAGCAGTACTTC,CASSSGSYEQYF
TRBV19,TRBJ2-7,TRBD1,-,TGTGCCAGTAGCCGGGGACAGGCGTTCTCCTACGAGCAGTACTTC,CASSRGQAFSYEQYF
TRBV4-1,TRBJ1-1,-,-,TGCGCCAGCAGCCAAGCGAAGGGGCTGGGGTTAAGCACTGAAGCTTTCTTT,CASSQAKGLGLSTEAFF
TRBV4-1,TRBJ1-5,TRBD1,-,TGCGCCAGCAGCCAAGTCCCCCCCGGGACAGGGGTCCAGCCCCAGCATTTT,CASSQVPPGTGVQPQHF
TRBV2,TRBJ2-7,-,once,TGTGCCAGCAGCCGACAGCAAAACTACGAGCAGTACTTC,CASSRQQNYEQYF
TRBV18,TRBJ2-7,-,-,TGTGCCAGCTCACCACCCGACAGACGCTCCTACGAGCAGTACTTC,CASSPPDRRSYEQYF
TRBV7-9,TRBJ1-3,TRBD1,few,TGTGCCAGCAGCCCCGGGACAGGGGGAAACACCATATATTTT,CASSPGTGGNTIYF
TRBV5-8,TRBJ1-4,TRBD1,-,TGTGCCAGCAGTTTAACCAGGGGGCCGTATGAAAAACTGTTTTTT,CASSLTRGPYEKLFF
TRBV15,TRBJ1-2,-,once,TGTGCCACCAGCAGAGATGGGGGTGGGACACCGTATGGCTACACCTTC,CATSRDGGGTPYGYTF
TRBV7-9,TRBJ1-4,-,-,TGTGCCAGCAGCTTGCAAACCGGGAACGAAAAACTGTTTTTT,CASSLQTGNEKLFF